This T cell receptor (beta chain) was profiled in a study of control samples from healthy donors and cancer patients. Generated by immunoSEQ multiplex PCR, the TCRdb table keeps only in-frame clones and is missing some. This table holds 90,000 to 110,000 clones, around nine tenths found once. V was pared by 7 bases and J by 4 bases, with 13 bases of the junction left unmatched. CDR3 size: 15 residues. CDR1 and CDR2 (germline): LNHDA, SQIVND (reference sequence). The sequence came from a human donor in good health. The donor label of this sample is uncertain. The chain uses TRBV19 and TRBJ2-7; TRBD2 aligns across 7 bases. The sequenced sample consisted of blood. This chain's CDR3 is CASTPSARGVYEQYF. The CDR3 DNA follows: TGTGCCAGTACCCCATCCGCTCGGGGGGTGTACGAGCAGTACTTC. Complete variable domain (other parts from reference TRBV19 and TRBJ2-7): DGGITQSPKYLFRKEGQNVTLSCEQNLNHDAMYWYRQDPGQGLRLIYYSQIVNDFQKGDIAEGYSVSREKKESFPLTVTSAQKNPTAFYLCASTPSARGVYEQYFGPGTRLTVT.